This passage covers 17 T cell receptor beta chains from one sample sequenced in a study of CD8 T cells in ankylosing spondylitis. TCRdb analysed the 5' RACE reads with MiXCR anew, one entry per CDR3 protein. Of 80,000 to 100,000 distinct CDR3 sequences detected, about 8% appear once; the ten largest clones hold nearly 10%. The sequenced sample was blood, either unsorted or a sorted T cell fraction (not recorded which). The receptors come from a male donor with ankylosing spondylitis or in good health (not recorded which).

This clonotype was observed many times. This chain joins TRBV7-2 and TRBJ2-1; D gene unclear. This CDR3 is built from 15 residues. Germline V CDR1 and CDR2: SGHTA, FQGNSA. The germline V and J ends were trimmed by 1 base and 7 bases, with 14 bases remaining between them. The CDR3 is CASSLGLGIENEQFF. As DNA, the CDR3 is TGTGCCAGCAGCTTAGGATTGGGAATTGAGAATGAGCAGTTCTTC.

This clonotype was seen repeatedly, ten times or more. The chain couples TRBV3-1 to TRBJ1-1; D not certain. The CDR3 is 15 amino acids. Germline assignment: CDR1 LGHDT and CDR2 YNNKEL (reference sequence). Trimming cost V 3 bases and J 4 bases, with 15 bases left between them. The CDR3 DNA follows: TGTGCCAGCAGCCAGCGACAACCCTGGGGCACTGAAGCTTTCTTT. Protein sequence: CASSQRQPWGTEAFF.

This clonotype occurred many times. V is TRBV5-1 and J is TRBJ2-1; D unclear. Germline V gene sequence: CDR1 SGHRS, CDR2 YFSETQ. V dropped 0 bases and J dropped 4 bases, with 14 bases sitting between them. There are 16 residues in the CDR3. CDR3 region: CASSLEGKWFYNEQFF. For the CDR3, the DNA is TGCGCCAGCAGCTTGGAAGGGAAATGGTTTTACAATGAGCAGTTCTTC.

The chain employs TRBV7-2 and TRBJ1-1; D gene unclear. The CDR3 extends over 13 amino acids. Trimming took 2 bases from V and 5 from J, leaving 9 bases between them. Germline V gene sequence: CDR1 SGHTA, CDR2 FQGNSA. The CDR3 sequence: CASSLLHSTEAFF. CDR3 DNA sequence: TGTGCCAGCAGCTTATTACATTCGACTGAAGCTTTCTTT.

This clonotype appeared many times. This chain uses TRBV20-1 with TRBJ2-1; TRBD2 matches at 8 bases. The CDR3 totals 16 residues. Germline trimming cut 0 bases from V and 3 bases from J; bases unmatched to any gene: 7. Germline CDR1 is DFQATT and CDR2 is SNEGSKA (reference sequence). The DNA of the CDR3 is TGCAGTGCTAGAGATGGGGCGGGAGGACGCTACAATGAGCAGTTCTTC. It translates to CSARDGAGGRYNEQFF.

This clonotype was seen at least ten times. The rearrangement links TRBV29-1 to TRBJ1-3, with TRBD1 as a possible D gene (5 bases). CDR3 length: 14 residues. CDR1 and CDR2 from the germline V gene are SQVTM and ANQGSEA. V lost 0 bases and J 4 bases, leaving 10 bases between the germline ends. The CDR3 coding sequence is TGCAGCGTTGAAGAAGGAACAGGAGGAAACACCATATATTTT. It yields the protein CSVEEGTGGNTIYF.

Ten or more counts support this clonotype. The V and J genes are TRBV3-1 and TRBJ2-2, with D maybe TRBD2 (5 bases). CDR1 and CDR2 from the germline V gene are LGHDT and YNNKEL (reference sequence). V lost 0 bases, J lost 7 bases, and 12 bases lay in between. CDR3 length: 15 amino acids. The DNA for the CDR3 is TGTGCCAGCAGCCAAGATGCGTCAGGACTCGGGGAGCTGTTTTTT. Its translation: CASSQDASGLGELFF.

In this sample, this clonotype turned up many times. The genes are TRBV5-1 and TRBJ2-1; a possible D gene is TRBD1 (6 bases). Trimming pared 3 bases from V and 0 bases from J, leaving 13 bases between. CDR3 length: 16 residues. Germline CDR1 reads SGHRS; CDR2 reads YFSETQ. The CDR3 here is CASSSSGARSYNEQFF. The CDR3 DNA sequence: TGCGCCAGCAGCTCCTCAGGGGCGCGCTCCTACAATGAGCAGTTCTTC. The variable domain in full, completed from reference TRBV5-1 and TRBJ2-1, reads KAGVTQTPRYLIKTRGQQVTLSCSPISGHRSVSWYQQTPGQGLQFLFEYFSETQRNKGNFPGRFSGRQFSNSRSEMNVSTLELGDSALYLCASSSSGARSYNEQFFGPGTRLTVL.

At least ten counts were recorded for this clonotype. The chain employs TRBV5-1 and TRBJ1-5, with 8 positions matching TRBD1. This CDR3 comprises 16 residues. V lost 0 bases, J lost 7 bases, and 9 bases stayed unmatched. Germline-derived CDR1 and CDR2 are SGHRS and YFSETQ. The CDR3 loop is CASSLDATGTGQPQHF. As DNA, the CDR3 is TGCGCCAGCAGCTTGGATGCGACAGGGACAGGCCAGCCCCAGCATTTT.

This clonotype was counted ten times or more. The V gene is TRBV7-9, the J gene TRBJ1-5; TRBD1 agrees at 9 bases. There are 16 residues in the CDR3. Germline-derived CDR1 and CDR2 are SEHNR and FQNEAQ (reference sequence). V gave up 1 base and J gave up 6 bases; unmatched junction bases: 7. CDR3 loop: CASSLVWTGESQPQHF. The CDR3 DNA follows: TGTGCCAGCAGCTTAGTCTGGACAGGGGAAAGTCAGCCCCAGCATTTT.

This clonotype occurred many times. This chain links TRBV4-1 with TRBJ2-1; 11 bases are a match to TRBD2. Germline CDR1 MGHRA, CDR2 YSYEKL. CDR3 length: 17 amino acids. The trim removed 4 bases at V and 4 bases at J, leaving 9 bases unmatched. The CDR3 here is CASSLRRLAGGYNEQFF. The CDR3 DNA sequence: TGCGCCAGCAGCCTGCGCAGGCTAGCGGGGGGTTACAATGAGCAGTTCTTC.

This clonotype was counted at least ten times. The rearrangement uses TRBV20-1 and TRBJ2-7; 7 bases align to TRBD1. With V trimmed by 2 bases and J by 6 bases, 10 bases remained unmatched. CDR3 size: 14 residues. Germline V lookup: CDR1 DFQATT, CDR2 SNEGSKA (reference sequence). The CDR3 is CSARSTGKGSEQYF. The CDR3 DNA follows: TGCAGTGCTAGATCGACAGGGAAGGGATCCGAGCAGTACTTC.

This clonotype was found a few times. J is TRBJ1-1 and V is TRBV7-2; D is ambiguous. V lost 3 bases to trimming and J lost 5 bases, with 7 bases between them. Germline assignment: CDR1 SGHTA and CDR2 FQGNSA. This CDR3 region has 12 residues. In nucleotides, the CDR3 is TGTGCCAGCAGCTTTGCCGGAACTGAAGCTTTCTTT. This sequence encodes CASSFAGTEAFF.

The rearrangement joins TRBV7-8 to TRBJ2-7; D gene ambiguous. Germline lookup yields CDR1 SGHVS and CDR2 FQNEAQ. CDR3 length: 14 residues. Deletions cut 6 bases from V and 0 bases from J, with 12 bases between. Written as DNA, the CDR3 is TGTGCCAGCAGACCCAGGCTCCGCTCCTACGAGCAGTACTTC. Protein sequence: CASRPRLRSYEQYF.

This clonotype was observed many times. V usage is TRBV20-1 and J usage is TRBJ2-1; the D gene is possibly TRBD1 (6 bases). CDR3 length equals 14 residues. V gave up 4 bases and J gave up 0 bases, with 10 bases separating them. In germline, CDR1 is DFQATT, CDR2 SNEGSKA (reference sequence). The CDR3 loop reads CSANPQGSYNEQFF. As DNA, the CDR3 is TGCAGTGCTAACCCACAGGGCTCCTACAATGAGCAGTTCTTC.

Ten or more counts support this clonotype. J is TRBJ1-5 and V is TRBV18; 9 bases map to TRBD1. Germline CDR1 is KGHSH and CDR2 is LQKENI. CDR3 length equals 17 residues. J lost 1 base, V lost 3 bases, and 7 bases had no gene match. CDR3 bases: TGTGCCAGCTCACCCATCGCCGGGACAGGGAGCAATCAGCCCCAGCATTTT. Amino acid sequence: CASSPIAGTGSNQPQHF.

About this clonotype: One base away lies a much larger clone, so this may be a sequencing read error. J is TRBJ2-7 and V is TRBV6-1; 7 bases match TRBD1. This CDR3 comprises 14 residues. Losses at the gene ends were 6 bases for V and 3 bases for J; bases not matched to a gene: 8. Germline values: CDR1 MNHNS, CDR2 SASEGT. This CDR3 is CASSPTGQHYEQYF. CDR3 DNA sequence: TGTGCCAGCAGCCCGACGGGACAGCACTACGAGCAGTACTTC.